The sequence of this T cell receptor beta chain was determined in a study of Graves' ophthalmopathy and Graves' hyperthyroidism. Trimming took off 0 bases at V and 7 bases at J, with 16 bases between the two ends. The CDR3 has 14 amino acids. Germline assignment: CDR1 DFQATT and CDR2 SNEGSKA (reference sequence). RNA transcripts were the template, and TCR beta CDR3 regions were amplified from them. First-round RT-PCR employed HTBI primers, with a second-round multiplex PCR after it. TCRdb called the multiplex PCR reads again in MiXCR, with one record for every CDR3 protein. Of hundreds of thousands of distinct CDR3 sequences in the sample, approximately 21% were seen once.

The clonotype comes from a woman between 18 and 30 years old with stable Graves' hyperthyroidism. Some clones in this sample may be carry-over from other donors' samples. The sequenced material came from peripheral blood. V usage is TRBV20-1 and J usage is TRBJ2-7; D gene unclear. CDR3 DNA: TGCAGTGCTAGAGATGCTCAGCGATCGAGAGAGCAGTACTTC. It specifies CSARDAQRSREQYF.